This T cell receptor beta chain was observed in a study of beta chain features in type 1 diabetes. The study, taken as a whole, reports: Across all four CD4+ subsets, people with type 1 diabetes showed modestly shorter TCRB CDR3s.

Sorting of CD4+ naive, central memory, regulatory and stem cell-like memory cells was performed via CD45RO/CCR7/CD25/CD127/CD95/CD27. This clone was observed many times. Its specificity is unknown. This CDR3 is built from 15 residues. J lost 8 bases, V lost 5 bases, and 4 bases had no gene match. CDR1 and CDR2 from the germline V gene are SNHLY and FYNNEI. The isolated RNA, all of it, was reverse transcribed, so expressed TCRB transcripts were what got sequenced. The assay was immunoSEQ multiplex PCR, and TCRdb's table has in-frame clones only and misses some. The sample contains almost 350,000 clones, 7% to 9% of which appear only once.

V gene TRBV2 combines with J gene TRBJ2-1; 15 bases agree with TRBD2. The TCR sequence derives from a woman between 18 and 29 years old in good health. Specimen: central memory CD4+ T cells from blood. The DNA of the CDR3 is TGTGCCAGCAGTCGGACTAGCGGGAGGGCCCATGAGCAGTTCTTC. This gives the protein CASSRTSGRAHEQFF.